The 16 T cell receptor beta chains listed next were all sequenced from one sample in a study of T cell changes during pregnancy in multiple sclerosis. The data were produced by immunoSEQ multiplex PCR, yet TCRdb's version contains in-frame clones alone and is incomplete. This table has 50,000 to 75,000 clones, roughly nine tenths appearing once. This material consisted of peripheral blood, taken after pregnancy. The receptors come from a female donor in good health, enrolled as a control in a pregnancy study.

J is TRBJ2-3 and V is TRBV6-5, with 7 bases that match TRBD2. The CDR3 loop spans 16 amino acids. Per germline, CDR1 MNHEY and CDR2 SVGAGI. The trim removed 4 bases at V and 6 bases at J, leaving 13 bases unmatched. This chain's CDR3 is CASSWSGSGIADTQYF. CDR3 nucleotide sequence: TGTGCCAGCAGTTGGTCTGGGAGCGGGATTGCGGATACGCAGTATTTT.

This chain links TRBV11-3 with TRBJ2-7; 7 nucleotides agree with TRBD1. Trimming cost V 5 bases and J 3 bases; bases outside gene matches: 4. CDR3 length: 13 residues. Germline V gene lookup returns CDR1 SGHNT and CDR2 YENEEA. The CDR3 loop is CASSQDRSYEQYF. CDR3 nucleotide sequence: TGTGCCAGCAGCCAGGACAGGAGCTACGAGCAGTACTTC. The variable domain in full, with the rest retrieved from reference TRBV11-3 and TRBJ2-7, is EAGVVQSPRYKIIEKKQPVAFWCNPISGHNTLYWYLQNLGQGPELLIRYENEEAVDDSQLPKDRFSAERLKGVDSTLKIQPAELGDSAVYLCASSQDRSYEQYFGPGTRLTVT.

The V call is TRBV10-3, the J call TRBJ2-1, with D tentatively TRBD1 (6 bases). The CDR3 spans 14 residues. V was pared by 3 bases and J by 4 bases, with 10 bases between. CDR1 is ENHRY, CDR2 SYGVKD, per germline. CDR3 coding DNA: TGTGCCATCAGTGAAGGGACAAATTACAATGAGCAGTTCTTC. Its protein is CAISEGTNYNEQFF.

The rearrangement uses TRBV4-2 and TRBJ2-2; 9 bases map to TRBD2. Germline loops: CDR1 LGHNA, CDR2 YNFKEQ. V lost 1 base and J lost 6; bases outside the gene matches: 3. The CDR3 is 15 residues long. The DNA for the CDR3 is TGTGCCAGCAGCCAAGGGACTAGCGTTCCCGGGGAGCTGTTTTTT. Translating it yields CASSQGTSVPGELFF.

The rearrangement uses TRBV18 and TRBJ1-2; a weak D match, TRBD1 (6 bases). The CDR3 length is 15 residues. V was shortened by 6 bases and J by 3 bases, with 17 bases between the two germline ends. CDR1 is KGHSH and CDR2 is LQKENI in the germline V gene. CDR3 in amino acids: CASSPRLQGDYGYTF. The CDR3 region has the DNA TGTGCCAGCTCTCCCAGATTACAGGGAGACTATGGCTACACCTTC.

The rearrangement links TRBV4-1 to TRBJ1-1; 7 nucleotides align to TRBD1. Per germline, CDR1 MGHRA and CDR2 YSYEKL. V shed 6 bases, J shed 0 bases, and the junction held 7 bases outside the gene matches. The CDR3 sequence is 15 residues long. The CDR3 region is CASRRIGGLNTEAFF. The CDR3 DNA reads as TGCGCCAGCAGACGGATAGGGGGCCTGAACACTGAAGCTTTCTTT.

The J gene is TRBJ2-5, the V gene TRBV1; the DNA was not compared with TRBD2, the D call given in the table. TRBV1 is deemed a pseudogene. This CDR3 has 13 amino acids. The CDR3 loop is CTSYRRGEETQYF. CDR3 coding DNA: TGCACCTCTTACAGGCGGGGTGAAGAGACCCAGTACTTC.

This chain joins TRBV9 and TRBJ1-2; 7 nucleotides agree with TRBD1. After removal of 5 bases from V and 4 bases from J, the junction contained 5 bases not matched to a gene. The CDR3 length is 13 residues. The V gene's germline CDR1 is SGDLS and CDR2 YYNGEE. CDR3 residues: CASRGGQSYGYTF. The CDR3 DNA is TGTGCCAGCAGGGGGGGACAGAGCTATGGCTACACCTTC.

This clone appeared a few times. This sequence joins TRBV7-2 and TRBJ1-1, with TRBD1 as a possible D gene (5 bases). The ends were cut back, 0 bases at V and 5 bases at J, with 10 bases in the middle. The germline CDR1 and CDR2 sequences are SGHTA and FQGNSA. CDR3 length: 14 amino acids. Here the CDR3 reads CASSLAGGRTEAFF. The DNA for the CDR3 is TGTGCCAGCAGCTTAGCGGGGGGTCGAACTGAAGCTTTCTTT.

The chain recombines TRBV7-2 with TRBJ2-3, with a tentative D call TRBD2 (5 bases). Trimming left V 5 bases short and J 2 bases short, with 17 bases between. The germline V gene has CDR1 SGHTA and CDR2 FQGNSA. The CDR3 runs to 16 residues. CDR3 loop: CASSRYEGLTTDTQYF. CDR3 nucleotides: TGTGCCAGCAGCCGGTATGAGGGATTAACCACAGATACGCAGTATTTT. The complete variable domain, with remaining parts taken from reference TRBV7-2 and TRBJ2-3, reads GAGVSQSPSNKVTEKGKDVELRCDPISGHTALYWYRQSLGQGLEFLIYFQGNSAPDKSGLPSDRFSAERTGGSVSTLTIQRTQQEDSAVYLCASSRYEGLTTDTQYFGPGTRLTVL.

J is TRBJ2-7 and V is TRBV4-2, with D possibly TRBD2 on 5 matching bases. The length of the CDR3 is 14 residues. The germline CDR1 and CDR2 sequences are LGHNA and YNFKEQ. Trimming took off 1 base at V and 0 bases at J, with 7 bases between the two ends. The CDR3 spells CASSQGLISYEQYF. DNA of the CDR3: TGTGCCAGCAGCCAAGGACTAATCTCCTACGAGCAGTACTTC.

The chain carries TRBV19 and TRBJ2-2, with 9 bases aligning to TRBD1. Trimming cost V 10 bases and J 5 bases; bases outside gene matches: 8. This CDR3 region has 14 residues. CDR1 is LNHDA and CDR2 is SQIVND in the germline V gene (reference sequence). The CDR3 DNA follows: TGTGCCACATTAAGACAGGGGGGGACCGGGGAGCTGTTTTTT. Residues: CATLRQGGTGELFF.

In its sample, this clone was seen once. V is TRBV5-1 and J is TRBJ2-3; possible D gene TRBD2, 5 bases. The CDR3 extends over 16 amino acids. Looked up from germline, CDR1 is SGHRS and CDR2 is YFSETQ. V was cut by 0 bases and J by 5 bases, with 16 bases left in between. The CDR3 region has the DNA TGCGCCAGCAGCTTGGATTCTACTAGTAGTAAAGATACGCAGTATTTT. Protein: CASSLDSTSSKDTQYF.

CDR3 residues: CASSRTALYGYTF. The CDR3 DNA sequence: TGTGCCAGCAGTCGGACAGCCCTCTATGGCTACACCTTC. The rearrangement uses TRBV6-6 and TRBJ1-2; tentatively, D is TRBD1 (6 bases). The germline V gene encodes CDR1 MNHNY and CDR2 SVGAGI (reference sequence). V dropped 5 bases and J dropped 4 bases, with 11 bases sitting between them. The length of the CDR3 is 13 residues.

The chain has TRBV7-9 and TRBJ2-3, with D unresolved. This CDR3 comprises 14 residues. Trimming pared 2 bases from V and 11 bases from J, leaving 17 bases between. Germline lookup yields CDR1 SEHNR and CDR2 FQNEAQ (reference sequence). The CDR3 here is CASSLSVWPSQQYF. Written as DNA, the CDR3 is TGTGCCAGCAGCTTATCCGTGTGGCCCAGTCAGCAGTATTTT.

The chain uses TRBV11-3 and TRBJ1-1, with 8 bases identical to TRBD1. Unmatched junction bases numbered 3, after V lost 8 bases and J lost 1 base. Germline V gives CDR1 SGHNT, CDR2 YENEEA. This CDR3 comprises 13 residues. CDR3 amino acids: CASGQGSNTEAFF. The CDR3 coding sequence is TGTGCCAGCGGACAGGGATCGAACACTGAAGCTTTCTTT.